Following are 7 T cell receptor beta chains from one sample sequenced in a study of T cell clonality in common variable immunodeficiency (dated by TCRdb to the mid-2010s). The research as a whole found: CVID TCRbeta sequences reportedly showed fewer deletions and N-nucleotide insertions and lacked highly modified clones with 13 or more V deletions.

No cognate antigen is known for these TCRs. Receptor libraries were prepared by the immunoSEQ multiplex PCR assay. TCRdb re-hosts the immuneACCESS table, in-frame sequences only. Its copies lack some clones; in the studies checked, an unresolved V gene accounts for under half of them, and the cause for the rest is not known. The table notes around 15,000 clones here, none of them singletons. The top ten clones comprise 13% to 15% of the sample. Sample: peripheral blood mononuclear cells. The receptors were gathered from a human donor with common variable immunodeficiency.

This clone was recorded a few times. The missing CDR3 end, 3 residues past where the read stops, is filled in from the germline J gene. The chain recombines TRBV5-1 with TRBJ2-7, with D uncertain. Germline-derived CDR1 and CDR2 are SGHRS and YFSETQ. This CDR3 comprises 15 residues. V dropped 3 bases and J dropped 0 bases, with 13 bases sitting between them. The part of the CDR3 DNA that was read is TGCGCCAGCAGCTATGAAGGCCCCTTCTCCTACGAG. Amino acids: CASSYEGPFSYE. The full CDR3 reads CASSYEGPFSYEQYF.

CDR3: CASSHPSGGEQYF. The part of the CDR3 DNA that was read is TGTGCCAGCAGCCACCCGTCCGGTGGCGAG. This chain uses TRBV7-2 with TRBJ2-7; D remains ambiguous. The read gets to within 3 residues of the CDR3 end, and the germline J gene fills in the rest. Trimming shortened V by 5 bases and J by 6 bases, and 14 bases separated the two germline ends. CDR1 is SGHTA, CDR2 FQGNSA, per germline. This CDR3 comprises 13 residues. The full variable domain, with the rest looked up from reference TRBV7-2 and TRBJ2-7, is GAGVSQSPSNKVTEKGKDVELRCDPISGHTALYWYRQSLGQGLEFLIYFQGNSAPDKSGLPSDRFSAERTGGSVSTLTIQRTQQEDSAVYLCASSHPSGGEQYFGPGTRLTVT.

This clone is medium-sized by share. The read terminates 3 residues ahead of where the CDR3 ends, so the germline J gene completes it. This chain links TRBV19 with TRBJ2-5; 8 bases match TRBD2. V trimming: 5 bases; J trimming: 5 bases; junction bases outside the gene matches: 4. Germline V CDR1 and CDR2: LNHDA, SQIVND (reference sequence). The CDR3 loop spans 13 amino acids. CDR3 bases read: TGTGCCAGTAGTCGCGCTAGCGGGGAGACC. It codes for CASSRASGET. The whole CDR3 sequence is CASSRASGETQYF. The complete variable domain, with remaining parts taken from reference TRBV19 and TRBJ2-5, reads DGGITQSPKYLFRKEGQNVTLSCEQNLNHDAMYWYRQDPGQGLRLIYYSQIVNDFQKGDIAEGYSVSREKKESFPLTVTSAQKNPTAFYLCASSRASGETQYFGPGTRLLVL.

This clone was picked up a small number of times. The read finishes 3 residues shy of the CDR3 end, and the germline J gene is used to complete it. The V and J genes are TRBV19 and TRBJ2-7; 10 bases match TRBD2. J was trimmed by 2 bases and V by 5 bases; bases with no gene match: 3. The germline V gene encodes CDR1 LNHDA and CDR2 SQIVND (reference sequence). The CDR3 covers 14 residues. Here the CDR3 reads CASSFTSGTYEQYF. Partial CDR3 DNA: TGTGCCAGTAGTTTTACTAGCGGGACCTACGAG.

This clone has only a few counts. The sequenced fragment ends 3 residues before the CDR3 boundary, so the rest is inferred from the germline J gene. This sequence joins TRBV30 and TRBJ1-3; TRBD1 aligns across 10 bases. This CDR3 has 13 amino acids. V was pared by 7 bases and J by 4 bases, with 4 bases of the junction left unmatched. Germline V gene sequence: CDR1 GTSNPN, CDR2 SVGIG (reference sequence). Incomplete CDR3 DNA: TGTGCCTTTCGACAGGGGGCGGGAAACACC. The encoded protein is CAFRQGAGNT. The whole CDR3 protein is CAFRQGAGNTIYF.

This clone was counted a few times. The CDR3 end falls 3 residues outside the read, so it is completed with the germline J gene. The V gene is TRBV30, the J gene TRBJ1-6; 7 bases match TRBD1. The CDR3 spans 15 residues. The junction had 7 bases not matched to a gene; V was cut back by 3 bases and J by 5 bases. From germline, CDR1 is GTSNPN and CDR2 SVGIG (reference sequence). CDR3 loop: CAWSMGQHNNSPLHF. Partial CDR3 DNA: TGTGCCTGGAGCATGGGACAGCACAATAATTCACCC.

Remarks on this clone: The CDR3 extends 3 residues past the end of the read, so its final part is completed from the germline J gene. The chain has TRBV2 and TRBJ2-3; the match to TRBD2 covers 9 bases. V dropped 5 bases and J dropped 4; count of bases not matched to a gene: 7. This CDR3 is built from 15 residues. Germline-derived CDR1 and CDR2 are SNHLY and FYNNEI. The CDR3 is CASSPRGGPPDTQYF. The covered CDR3 bases are TGTGCCAGCAGTCCGCGGGGGGGCCCCCCAGATACG.